The 6 T cell receptor beta chains below all came from one sample that was sequenced in a study of cytomegalovirus exposure and HLA in healthy donors. In the PCR, 60 Vbeta and 13 Jbeta primers were used. Sequencing was performed with immunoSEQ multiplex PCR; in TCRdb, only in-frame clones are kept and a portion is missing. The sample records 100,000 to 120,000 clones, about 15% being singletons. Sequenced: PBMCs. The receptor set was obtained from a female donor in good health and CMV-seronegative.

This clone occurred a few times. The J gene is TRBJ2-2, the V gene TRBV4-2; TRBD2 aligns across 10 bases. After removal of 0 bases from V and 6 bases from J, the junction contained 1 base not matched to a gene. This CDR3 has 15 residues. Germline V gene lookup returns CDR1 LGHNA and CDR2 YNFKEQ. The CDR3 bases are TGTGCCAGCAGCCAAGAAGCGGGAGGGCCCGGGGAGCTGTTTTTT. Translation gives CASSQEAGGPGELFF.

A few counts support this clone. This sequence joins TRBV4-3 and TRBJ1-2; D remains ambiguous. This CDR3 comprises 13 residues. CDR1 LGHNA and CDR2 YSLEER come from the germline V gene. V shed 0 bases and J shed 4 bases, with 6 bases lying between them. The CDR3, as DNA: TGCGCCAGCAGCCAAGATAATTCCTATGGCTACACCTTC. Protein: CASSQDNSYGYTF.

This chain joins TRBV2 and TRBJ1-2; a weak D match, TRBD1 (6 bases). There are 13 residues in the CDR3. The germline CDR1 and CDR2 sequences are SNHLY and FYNNEI. In DNA form, the CDR3 reads TGTTCGAGCGGAGGGGGGGCTAACTATGGCTACACCTTC. Translated, it gives CSSGGGANYGYTF.

This sequence joins TRBV25-1 and TRBJ2-3; TRBD2 might be the D (5 bases). The CDR3 loop spans 17 amino acids. Germline V gene sequence: CDR1 MGHDK, CDR2 SYGVNS. Trimming pared 5 bases from V and 2 bases from J, leaving 20 bases between. The CDR3 sequence: CASSRGFTSYLTDTQYF. The CDR3 bases are TGTGCCAGCAGTCGGGGTTTTACCTCCTACCTCACAGATACGCAGTATTTT.

This clone was observed a handful of times. This rearrangement joins TRBV20-1 to TRBJ1-2; tentatively, D is TRBD1 (5 bases). Trimming took off 5 bases at V and 5 bases at J, with 9 bases between the two ends. The CDR3 runs 11 residues. Germline V lookup: CDR1 DFQATT, CDR2 SNEGSKA (reference sequence). CDR3 sequence (DNA): TGCAGTGCTGGGACTGTATATGGCTACACCTTC. Translation gives CSAGTVYGYTF.

This clone showed up just a few times. The rearrangement links TRBV2 to TRBJ1-4; D gene uncertain. Deletions cut 6 bases from V and 3 bases from J, with 11 bases between. The CDR3 is 14 amino acids. CDR1 SNHLY and CDR2 FYNNEI come from the germline V gene. CDR3 residues: CASRIGSPNEKLFF. CDR3 DNA: TGTGCCAGCAGAATCGGGTCCCCTAATGAAAAACTGTTTTTT.